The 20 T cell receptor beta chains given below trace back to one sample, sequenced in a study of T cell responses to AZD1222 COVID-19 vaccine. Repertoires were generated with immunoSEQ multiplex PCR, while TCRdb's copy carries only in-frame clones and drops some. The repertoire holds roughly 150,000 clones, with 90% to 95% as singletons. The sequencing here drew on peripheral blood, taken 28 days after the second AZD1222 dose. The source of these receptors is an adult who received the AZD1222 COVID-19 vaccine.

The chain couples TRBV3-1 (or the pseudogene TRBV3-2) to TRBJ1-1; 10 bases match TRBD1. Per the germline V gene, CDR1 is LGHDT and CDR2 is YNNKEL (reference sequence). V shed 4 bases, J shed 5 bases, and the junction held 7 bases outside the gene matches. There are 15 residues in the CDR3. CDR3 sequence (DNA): TGTGCCAGCAGCCTCCGACAGGGGGCTTGGACTGAAGCTTTCTTT. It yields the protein CASSLRQGAWTEAFF.

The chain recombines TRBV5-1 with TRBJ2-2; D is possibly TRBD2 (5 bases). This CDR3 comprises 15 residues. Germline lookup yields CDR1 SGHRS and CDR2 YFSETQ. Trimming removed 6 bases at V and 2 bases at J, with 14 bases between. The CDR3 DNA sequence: TGCGCCAGCAATGAGGGAAATGCTAACACCGGGGAGCTGTTTTTT. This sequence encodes CASNEGNANTGELFF.

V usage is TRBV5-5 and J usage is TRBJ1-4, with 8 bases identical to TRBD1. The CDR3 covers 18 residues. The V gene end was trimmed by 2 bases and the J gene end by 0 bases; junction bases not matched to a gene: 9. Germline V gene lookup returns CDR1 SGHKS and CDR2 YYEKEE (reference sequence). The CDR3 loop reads CASSLGDRSLPTNEKLFF. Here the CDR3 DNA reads TGTGCCAGCAGCTTAGGGGACAGGAGCCTTCCAACTAATGAAAAACTGTTTTTT.

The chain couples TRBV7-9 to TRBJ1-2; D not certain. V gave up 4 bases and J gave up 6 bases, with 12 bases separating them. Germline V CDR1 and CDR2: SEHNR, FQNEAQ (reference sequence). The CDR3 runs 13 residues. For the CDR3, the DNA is TGTGCCAGCAGCTCTTCCCCTTATAATGGCTACACCTTC. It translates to CASSSSPYNGYTF. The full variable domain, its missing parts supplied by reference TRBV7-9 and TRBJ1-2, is DTGVSQNPRHKITKRGQNVTFRCDPISEHNRLYWYRQTLGQGPEFLTYFQNEAQLEKSRLLSDRFSAERPKGSFSTLEIQRTEQGDSAMYLCASSSSPYNGYTFGSGTRLTVV.

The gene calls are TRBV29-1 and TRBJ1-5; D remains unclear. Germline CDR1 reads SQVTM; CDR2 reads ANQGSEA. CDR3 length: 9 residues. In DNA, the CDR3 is TGCAGGGAGGGACAGCCCCAGCATTTT. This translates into CREGQPQHF.

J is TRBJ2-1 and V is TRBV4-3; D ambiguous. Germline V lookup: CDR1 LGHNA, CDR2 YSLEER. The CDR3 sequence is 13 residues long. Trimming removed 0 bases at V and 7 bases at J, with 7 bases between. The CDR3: CASSQDRWNEQFF. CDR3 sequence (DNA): TGCGCCAGCAGCCAAGATCGGTGGAATGAGCAGTTCTTC.

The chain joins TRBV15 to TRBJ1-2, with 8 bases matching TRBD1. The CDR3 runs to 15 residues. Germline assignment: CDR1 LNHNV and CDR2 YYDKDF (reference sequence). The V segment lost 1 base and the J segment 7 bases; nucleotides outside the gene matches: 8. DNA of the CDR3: TGTGCCACCAGCAGAGTTCTAGGACAGGGAGGTGGCTACACCTTC. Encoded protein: CATSRVLGQGGGYTF.

For the CDR3, the DNA is TGTGCCAGCAGCTCCCGGGACAGGATTAATTCACCCCTCCACTTT. This translates into CASSSRDRINSPLHF. The rearrangement joins TRBV7-9 to TRBJ1-6, with TRBD1 matching 8 bases. This CDR3 region has 15 residues. V was pared by 4 bases and J by 6 bases, with 5 bases of the junction left unmatched. Germline loops: CDR1 SEHNR, CDR2 FQNEAQ (reference sequence).

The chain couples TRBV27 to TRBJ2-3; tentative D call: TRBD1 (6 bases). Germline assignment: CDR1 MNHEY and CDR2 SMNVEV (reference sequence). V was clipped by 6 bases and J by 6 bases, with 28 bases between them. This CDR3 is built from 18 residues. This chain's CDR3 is CASRPRVTGGLLGDTQYF. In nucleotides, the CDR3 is TGTGCCAGCAGACCTCGGGTGACAGGCGGATTATTGGGCGATACGCAGTATTTT.

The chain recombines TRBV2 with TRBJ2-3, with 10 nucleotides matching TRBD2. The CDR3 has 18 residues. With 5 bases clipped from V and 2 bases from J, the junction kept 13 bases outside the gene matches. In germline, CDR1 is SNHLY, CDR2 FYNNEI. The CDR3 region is CASSPLPQLAGTTDTQYF. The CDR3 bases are TGTGCCAGCAGTCCCCTCCCCCAACTAGCGGGGACCACAGATACGCAGTATTTT. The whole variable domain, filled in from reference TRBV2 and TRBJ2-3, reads EPEVTQTPSHQVTQMGQEVILRCVPISNHLYFYWYRQILGQKVEFLVSFYNNEISEKSEIFDDQFSVERPDGSNFTLKIRSTKLEDSAMYFCASSPLPQLAGTTDTQYFGPGTRLTVL.

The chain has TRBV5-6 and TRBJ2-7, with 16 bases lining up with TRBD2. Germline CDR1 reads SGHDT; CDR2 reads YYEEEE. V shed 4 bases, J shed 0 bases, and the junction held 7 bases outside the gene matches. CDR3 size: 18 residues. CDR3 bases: TGTGCCAGCAGCGGGACTAGCGGGGGGGCACATATCTCCTACGAGCAGTACTTC. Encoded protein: CASSGTSGGAHISYEQYF.

CDR3 amino acids: CASTTGVYNSPLHF. CDR3 nucleotide sequence: TGCGCCAGCACGACAGGGGTGTATAATTCACCCCTCCACTTT. This chain joins TRBV10-2 and TRBJ1-6, with 8 bases lining up with TRBD1. This CDR3 has 14 amino acids. Per the germline V gene, CDR1 is WSHSY and CDR2 is SAAADI. V shed 7 bases, J shed 4 bases, and the junction held 3 bases outside the gene matches.

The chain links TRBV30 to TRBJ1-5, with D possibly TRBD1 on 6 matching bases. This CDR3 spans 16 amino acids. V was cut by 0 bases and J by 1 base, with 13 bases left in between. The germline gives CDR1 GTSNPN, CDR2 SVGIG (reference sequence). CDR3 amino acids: CAWSVGGTRSNQPQHF. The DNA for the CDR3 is TGTGCCTGGAGTGTCGGGGGGACACGGAGCAATCAGCCCCAGCATTTT.

CDR3 DNA: TGTGCCAGCAGTTTGAGACACCATCAGCCCCAGCATTTT. Its translation: CASSLRHHQPQHF. The chain recombines TRBV28 with TRBJ1-5; no clear D. The V gene lost 3 bases and the J gene lost 5 bases, with 8 bases spanning the gap. This CDR3 has 13 amino acids. CDR1 and CDR2 from the germline V gene are MDHEN and SYDVKM.

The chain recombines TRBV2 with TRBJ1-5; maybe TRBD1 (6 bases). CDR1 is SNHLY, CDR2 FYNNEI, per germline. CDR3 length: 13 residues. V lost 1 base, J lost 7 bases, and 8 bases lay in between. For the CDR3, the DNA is TGTGCCAGCAGTGAAGGGGGGCGGCAGCCCCAGCATTTT. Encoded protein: CASSEGGRQPQHF.

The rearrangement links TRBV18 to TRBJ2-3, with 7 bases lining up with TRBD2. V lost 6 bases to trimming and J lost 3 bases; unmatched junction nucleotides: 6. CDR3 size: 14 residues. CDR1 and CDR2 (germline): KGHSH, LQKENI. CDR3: CASSQRGLTDTQYF. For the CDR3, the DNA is TGTGCCAGCTCTCAGCGGGGCCTAACAGATACGCAGTATTTT.

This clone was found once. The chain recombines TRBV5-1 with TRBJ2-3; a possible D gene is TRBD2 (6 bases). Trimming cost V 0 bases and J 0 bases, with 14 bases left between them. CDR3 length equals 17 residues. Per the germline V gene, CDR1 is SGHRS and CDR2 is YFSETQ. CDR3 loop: CASSLALGGASTDTQYF. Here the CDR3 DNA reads TGCGCCAGCAGCTTGGCCCTTGGCGGGGCTAGCACAGATACGCAGTATTTT.

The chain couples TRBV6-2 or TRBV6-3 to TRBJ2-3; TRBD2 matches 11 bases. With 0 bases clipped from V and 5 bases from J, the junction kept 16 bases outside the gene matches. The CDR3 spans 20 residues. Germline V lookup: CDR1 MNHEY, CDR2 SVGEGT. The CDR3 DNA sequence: TGTGCCAGCAGTTACTCCCCGGGGGTAGCGGGGGGGCCTAATATAGATACGCAGTATTTT. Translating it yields CASSYSPGVAGGPNIDTQYF.

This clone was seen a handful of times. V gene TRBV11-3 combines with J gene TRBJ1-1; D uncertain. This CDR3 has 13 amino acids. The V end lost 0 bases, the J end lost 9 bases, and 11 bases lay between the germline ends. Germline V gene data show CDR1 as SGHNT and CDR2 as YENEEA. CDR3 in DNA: TGTGCCAGCAGCTTAGATCTCATACAGCAAGCTTTCTTT. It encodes CASSLDLIQQAFF.

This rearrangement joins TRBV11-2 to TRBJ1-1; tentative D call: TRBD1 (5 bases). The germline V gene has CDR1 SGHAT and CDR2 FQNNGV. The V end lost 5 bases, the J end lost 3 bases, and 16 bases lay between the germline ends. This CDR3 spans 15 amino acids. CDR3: CASSQWTGGDTEAFF. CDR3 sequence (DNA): TGTGCCAGCAGCCAGTGGACGGGGGGGGACACTGAAGCTTTCTTT.